This passage covers 31 T cell receptor beta chains from one sample sequenced in a study of T cell repertoires in cytomegalovirus infection. TCRdb passed the reads through MiXCR, listing each CDR3 protein once. The sample has about 400,000 distinct CDR3 sequences, over 15% seen once. Sequenced sample: PBMCs. These receptors all stem from a human donor in good health (CMV status not recorded). Some clones in this sample may be carry-over from other donors' samples.

This clonotype has a count of ten or more. The rearrangement uses TRBV7-2 and TRBJ2-7; no clear D. The V end lost 5 bases, the J end lost 0 bases, and 14 bases lay between the germline ends. CDR1 and CDR2 (germline): SGHTA, FQGNSA. CDR3 length: 15 residues. The CDR3 here is CASSPRPGSSYEQYF. The CDR3 DNA follows: TGTGCCAGCAGCCCCCGACCGGGCAGCTCCTACGAGCAGTACTTC.

This clonotype was counted many times. This rearrangement joins TRBV7-2 to TRBJ2-3; possibly TRBD2 for D (6 bases). V lost 5 bases and J 3 bases, leaving 12 bases between the germline ends. The CDR3 runs 14 residues. Germline V lookup: CDR1 SGHTA, CDR2 FQGNSA. The CDR3 region is CASSVGTGTDTQYF. For the CDR3, the DNA is TGTGCCAGCAGCGTCGGGACTGGAACAGATACGCAGTATTTT.

This clonotype was counted a few times. V and J are TRBV7-2 and TRBJ2-7, with 11 bases aligning to TRBD2. The CDR3 covers 14 residues. V trimming: 1 base; J trimming: 6 bases; junction bases outside the gene matches: 2. In germline, CDR1 is SGHTA, CDR2 FQGNSA. CDR3 loop: CASSLELAGVEQYF. The CDR3, as DNA: TGTGCCAGCAGCTTAGAACTAGCGGGAGTCGAGCAGTACTTC.

The chain links TRBV19 to TRBJ2-5; D might be TRBD2 (6 bases). V lost 5 bases and J lost 10, with 20 bases in between. Per the germline V gene, CDR1 is LNHDA and CDR2 is SQIVND (reference sequence). This CDR3 is built from 14 residues. This chain's CDR3 is CASSDSNFGGIQYF. Here the CDR3 DNA reads TGTGCCAGTAGTGACTCTAACTTCGGAGGGATCCAGTACTTC.

This clonotype showed up many times. The rearrangement joins TRBV12-3 or TRBV12-4 to TRBJ2-2; 9 bases agree with TRBD1. The V segment lost 7 bases and the J segment 13 bases; nucleotides outside the gene matches: 16. The CDR3 extends over 15 amino acids. CDR3 sequence: CASTSTGQGRLWLFF. The CDR3 nucleotides are TGTGCCAGCACCTCCACTGGACAGGGGCGTCTCTGGCTGTTTTTT.

This clonotype was observed a handful of times. The J gene is TRBJ1-2, the V gene TRBV7-9; D is undetermined. This CDR3 is built from 16 residues. Germline assignment: CDR1 SEHNR and CDR2 FQNEAQ (reference sequence). The V end lost 1 base, the J end lost 2 bases, and 14 bases lay between the germline ends. CDR3 sequence: CASSLVAARLNYGYTF. As DNA, the CDR3 is TGTGCCAGCAGCTTAGTTGCGGCCAGACTGAACTATGGCTACACCTTC.

There are a few counts of this clonotype. V usage is TRBV7-2 and J usage is TRBJ2-5, with 16 nucleotides matching TRBD2. Per the germline V gene, CDR1 is SGHTA and CDR2 is FQGNSA. The CDR3 consists of 18 residues. Trimming took 2 bases from V and 4 from J; bases not matched to a gene: 7. CDR3 in DNA: TGTGCCAGCAGCTTAACCGGGACTAGCGGGAGGGGAGCAGAGACCCAGTACTTC. Translating it yields CASSLTGTSGRGAETQYF. Complete variable domain (other parts from reference TRBV7-2 and TRBJ2-5): GAGVSQSPSNKVTEKGKDVELRCDPISGHTALYWYRQSLGQGLEFLIYFQGNSAPDKSGLPSDRFSAERTGGSVSTLTIQRTQQEDSAVYLCASSLTGTSGRGAETQYFGPGTRLLVL.

This clonotype was seen more than once but under ten times. The J gene is TRBJ2-4, the V gene TRBV2; D is uncertain. Germline V gene lookup returns CDR1 SNHLY and CDR2 FYNNEI. With 2 bases removed from V and 5 bases from J, the gap between germline ends came to 4 bases. The CDR3 has 12 amino acids. The CDR3 DNA reads as TGTGCCAGCAGTGAAAGGGAAAACATTCAGTACTTC. Translating it yields CASSERENIQYF.

This clonotype was seen many times. This rearrangement joins TRBV7-2 to TRBJ2-7; TRBD1 might be the D (5 bases). There are 14 residues in the CDR3. V lost 1 base, J lost 3 bases, and 10 bases lay in between. CDR1 and CDR2 (germline): SGHTA, FQGNSA. This chain's CDR3 is CASSLEQGSYEQYF. In nucleotides, the CDR3 is TGTGCCAGCAGCTTAGAGCAGGGAAGCTACGAGCAGTACTTC. Complete variable domain (other parts from reference TRBV7-2 and TRBJ2-7): GAGVSQSPSNKVTEKGKDVELRCDPISGHTALYWYRQSLGQGLEFLIYFQGNSAPDKSGLPSDRFSAERTGGSVSTLTIQRTQQEDSAVYLCASSLEQGSYEQYFGPGTRLTVT.

As regards this clonotype: A read error may be the cause here, since a much bigger clone is one base away. V and J are TRBV7-2 and TRBJ2-3, with D unresolved. Germline CDR1 and CDR2: SGHTA and FQGNSA. The CDR3 consists of 14 residues. V lost 1 base and J lost 0, with 5 bases in between. The CDR3 spells CASSLVVSTDTQYF. CDR3 in DNA: TGTGCCAGCAGCTTAGTGGTCAGCACAGATACGCAGTATTTT.

J is TRBJ1-5 and V is TRBV4-3; no firm D call. The CDR3 is 15 residues long. Germline V lookup: CDR1 LGHNA, CDR2 YSLEER. With 0 bases removed from V and 5 bases from J, the gap between germline ends came to 11 bases. The CDR3 sequence: CASSQDIGRDQPQHF. The CDR3 DNA reads TGCGCCAGCAGCCAAGATATCGGGAGAGATCAGCCCCAGCATTTT.

The chain employs TRBV20-1 and TRBJ2-2; perhaps TRBD2 as D (6 bases). The CDR3 sequence is 14 residues long. The germline gives CDR1 DFQATT, CDR2 SNEGSKA (reference sequence). V was clipped by 3 bases and J by 1 base, with 9 bases between them. Here the CDR3 reads CSASSGGNTGELFF. The CDR3 nucleotides read TGCAGTGCTAGTAGCGGTGGGAACACCGGGGAGCTGTTTTTT.

This clonotype was recorded a few times. The chain carries TRBV5-4 and TRBJ2-3; 11 nucleotides agree with TRBD2. CDR1 is SGHNT and CDR2 is YYREEE in the germline V gene (reference sequence). The V and J ends lost 0 bases and 2 bases, in that order; junction bases with no gene match: 2. The CDR3 runs 16 residues. CDR3 bases: TGTGCCAGCAGCTTGGAGACTAGCGGGAACACAGATACGCAGTATTTT. Translated, it gives CASSLETSGNTDTQYF.

The V call is TRBV4-1, the J call TRBJ2-5; possibly TRBD1 or TRBD2 for D (6 bases each). The V end was cut by 0 bases, the J end by 2 bases, with 13 bases between. CDR1 MGHRA and CDR2 YSYEKL come from the germline V gene. CDR3 length: 16 amino acids. CDR3 nucleotide sequence: TGCGCCAGCAGCCAAGAGGGGGGCACGCTTCAAGAGACCCAGTACTTC. It is translated as CASSQEGGTLQETQYF.

This clonotype was detected only a few times. This chain links TRBV15 with TRBJ1-4, with D perhaps TRBD1 (6 bases). V was shortened by 4 bases and J by 4 bases, with 13 bases between the two germline ends. The CDR3 sequence is 15 residues long. Germline loops: CDR1 LNHNV, CDR2 YYDKDF (reference sequence). CDR3 protein: CATSTRQAINEKLFF. CDR3 sequence (DNA): TGTGCCACCAGCACCAGACAGGCCATTAATGAAAAACTGTTTTTT.

This clonotype occurred many times. The limits of the CDR3 on the DNA are not certain, so only TCRdb's listed CDR3 is given. This chain joins TRBV7-6 and TRBJ2-1; the D segment call TRBD2 is taken from the table without a DNA check. Counting both end residues, the CDR3 totals 23 amino acids. Per the germline V gene, CDR1 is SGHVS and CDR2 is FNYEAQ. CDR3 in amino acids: CASSLVAGITMSSSSGQGGEQFF.

This clonotype has ten or more counts. The CDR3 DNA reads as TGTGCCAGCAGCTTAATCTCAGGGGCTGCGGAGACCCAGTACTTC. It specifies CASSLISGAAETQYF. The V gene is TRBV7-2, the J gene TRBJ2-5, with D possibly TRBD1 on 6 matching bases. The CDR3 sequence is 15 residues long. V was clipped by 2 bases and J by 5 bases, with 15 bases between them. Germline V gene data show CDR1 as SGHTA and CDR2 as FQGNSA.

The chain is built from TRBV7-2 and TRBJ2-1; TRBD2 aligns across 7 bases. The CDR3 extends over 15 amino acids. The trim removed 0 bases at V and 7 bases at J, leaving 6 bases unmatched. Germline V gene sequence: CDR1 SGHTA, CDR2 FQGNSA. DNA for the CDR3: TGTGCCAGCAGCTTAGCTCCAGGGCGGGGGAATGAGCAGTTCTTC. Its translation is CASSLAPGRGNEQFF.

In its sample, this clonotype was seen a few times. The rearrangement uses TRBV2 and TRBJ2-5; 8 bases align to TRBD2. This CDR3 is built from 13 residues. V shed 6 bases and J 2 bases; nucleotides not matched to a gene: 2. Germline CDR1 is SNHLY and CDR2 is FYNNEI. The CDR3 protein is CASRREAQETQYF. The DNA of the CDR3 is TGTGCCAGCAGGCGGGAGGCACAAGAGACCCAGTACTTC.

This clonotype was detected ten times or more. The genes are TRBV20-1 and TRBJ1-5; D remains unclear. This CDR3 comprises 12 residues. V lost 3 bases to trimming and J lost 5 bases, with 8 bases between them. Germline V gene sequence: CDR1 DFQATT, CDR2 SNEGSKA (reference sequence). The CDR3, as DNA: TGCAGTGCTAGTAGGTTGGATCAGCCCCAGCATTTT. Its translation: CSASRLDQPQHF.

This chain links TRBV6-1 with TRBJ2-3; 7 bases match TRBD2. CDR1 is MNHNS and CDR2 is SASEGT in the germline V gene. The CDR3 contains 15 residues. Trimming cost V 2 bases and J 5 bases; bases outside gene matches: 7. CDR3 protein: CASSERFLAGDTQYF. DNA of the CDR3: TGTGCCAGCAGTGAAAGATTCTTAGCGGGAGATACGCAGTATTTT.

This clonotype was seen many times. The rearrangement joins TRBV6-6 to TRBJ2-5, with D perhaps TRBD2 (6 bases). Germline CDR1 is MNHNY and CDR2 is SVGAGI (reference sequence). This CDR3 is 14 amino acids long. Trimming left V 2 bases short and J 5 bases short, with 12 bases between. DNA for the CDR3: TGTGCCAGCAGTTACGGTCTAGCGATGGAGACCCAGTACTTC. Its translation: CASSYGLAMETQYF.

This clonotype has ten or more counts. This chain joins TRBV6-6 and TRBJ2-5; 10 nucleotides match TRBD2. With V trimmed by 0 bases and J by 6 bases, 7 bases remained unmatched. This CDR3 spans 16 amino acids. CDR1 MNHNY and CDR2 SVGAGI come from the germline V gene (reference sequence). CDR3 nucleotide sequence: TGTGCCAGCAGTTACTCCCCTAGCGGGGGTTGGAAGACCCAGTACTTC. It specifies CASSYSPSGGWKTQYF.

This clonotype appeared many times. The rearrangement joins TRBV7-6 to TRBJ2-1; D possibly corresponds to TRBD2 (6 bases). Germline CDR1 reads SGHVS; CDR2 reads FNYEAQ. Trimming shortened V by 4 bases and J by 4 bases, and 14 bases separated the two germline ends. The length of the CDR3 is 15 residues. The DNA for the CDR3 is TGTGCCAGCAGCTGGGGCCTAGCGCCTTACAATGAGCAGTTCTTC. It translates to CASSWGLAPYNEQFF.

The chain employs TRBV28 and TRBJ1-1; no reliable D call. The CDR3 loop spans 12 amino acids. The germline V gene encodes CDR1 MDHEN and CDR2 SYDVKM. Trimming stripped 1 base from V and 6 bases from J, with 6 bases between. The CDR3 spells CASSLSESEAFF. In nucleotides, the CDR3 is TGTGCCAGCAGTTTATCTGAATCTGAAGCTTTCTTT.

The chain uses TRBV7-8 and TRBJ2-7, with no clear D. There are 15 residues in the CDR3. The germline V and J ends were trimmed by 3 bases and 4 bases, with 16 bases remaining between them. Germline V gives CDR1 SGHVS, CDR2 FQNEAQ. The CDR3 sequence is CASSFGFGMKYEQYF. Here the CDR3 DNA reads TGTGCCAGCAGCTTCGGGTTTGGTATGAAATACGAGCAGTACTTC. Together with reference TRBV7-8 and TRBJ2-7, the CDR3 gives the full variable domain: GAGVSQSPRYKVAKRGQDVALRCDPISGHVSLFWYQQALGQGPEFLTYFQNEAQLDKSGLPSDRFFAERPEGSVSTLKIQRTQQEDSAVYLCASSFGFGMKYEQYFGPGTRLTVT.

At least ten counts were recorded for this clonotype. This chain uses TRBV12-3 or TRBV12-4 with TRBJ2-2; D unclear. V was cut by 1 base and J by 6 bases, with 27 bases left in between. The CDR3 is 20 amino acids. In DNA form, the CDR3 reads TGTGCCAGCAGTTTAGATTGGTTAAGGCCAAATCACATCCTGGCCGGGGAGCTGTTTTTT. Translating it yields CASSLDWLRPNHILAGELFF.

The rearrangement uses TRBV12-3 or TRBV12-4 and TRBJ2-5, with D uncertain. Between the trimmed V and J ends, which lost 2 bases and 3 bases, there was a span of 10 bases. The CDR3 totals 14 residues. In DNA form, the CDR3 reads TGTGCCAGCAGTTTAAGTCCAGGCGAAGAGACCCAGTACTTC. Protein: CASSLSPGEETQYF.

The CDR3 loop is CASSPLTGINEQFF. The CDR3 nucleotides are TGTGCCAGCAGTCCCTTGACGGGGATCAATGAGCAGTTCTTC. The chain employs TRBV12-3 or TRBV12-4 and TRBJ2-1; D possibly corresponds to TRBD2 (5 bases). CDR3 length: 14 amino acids. Trimming took 5 bases from V and 6 from J, leaving 14 bases between them.

The chain uses TRBV6-1 and TRBJ1-1, with a weak D call TRBD1 (5 bases). Trimming stripped 5 bases from V and 5 bases from J, with 15 bases between. Germline CDR1 reads MNHNS; CDR2 reads SASEGT. This CDR3 region has 14 residues. The CDR3 DNA follows: TGTGCCAGCAGTCCCGGGGCGATGGCGACTGAAGCTTTCTTT. It codes for CASSPGAMATEAFF.

This clonotype was recorded many times. The rearrangement joins TRBV12-5 to TRBJ1-5; D is perhaps TRBD1 (6 bases). The CDR3 is 16 amino acids. Germline-derived CDR1 and CDR2 are LGHNT and FRNRAP. V lost 2 bases, J lost 2 bases, and 13 bases lay in between. The CDR3 DNA sequence: TGTGCTAGTGGTTTGATATTAGGGGGGGGCAATCAGCCCCAGCATTTT. As protein: CASGLILGGGNQPQHF.